This TCR beta chain was captured in a study of blood T cell repertoires in COVID-19. Study information: The United States, Italy and Spain were the sources of the acute and convalescent COVID-19 samples. PBMCs, B-cell-depleted T cells, or T cells were the source of the cDNA or gDNA that made up the material.

The V gene's germline CDR1 is MNHEY and CDR2 SVGAGI. Trimming cost V 6 bases and J 3 bases; bases outside gene matches: 5. The CDR3 totals 14 residues. Source study methods: Reference gene primer amplification in the assay estimated nucleated cell counts. The protocol was immunoSEQ multiplex PCR, while the TCRdb copy is restricted to in-frame clones and leaves out a portion. That table is the source of V, J and clone size, and D and trimming were worked out from the DNA. The sample shows about 260,000 clones, 83% of them seen only once. This clone was picked up one time. The sample consisted of peripheral blood. The source is a woman aged 50 to 60 who had recovered from COVID-19. The chain joins TRBV6-5 to TRBJ2-4, with 7 bases fitting TRBD1. CDR3 DNA: TGTGCCAGCAGCCGACGGGACAGCAAAAACATTCAGTACTTC. Protein sequence: CASSRRDSKNIQYF.